The sample holds one count of the clone carrying this T cell receptor (beta chain). 13 Jbeta primers and 60 Vbeta primers were used for the PCR. Sequenced by immunoSEQ multiplex PCR; TCRdb stores in-frame clones only, minus some. The sample records about 150,000 clones, approximately 85% being singletons. Trimming pared 2 bases from V and 0 bases from J, leaving 7 bases between. CDR3 size: 15 residues. Germline CDR1 reads SGHVS; CDR2 reads FNYEAQ. This entry comes from a study of cytomegalovirus exposure and HLA in healthy donors. The chain carries TRBV7-6 and TRBJ2-2; D gene uncertain. The sequenced sample was PBMCs. This receptor was taken from a woman between 18 and 30 years old in good health and CMV-seronegative. The CDR3 region is CASSLTVSNTGELFF. In DNA form, the CDR3 reads TGTGCCAGCAGCTTAACTGTCTCGAACACCGGGGAGCTGTTTTTT.